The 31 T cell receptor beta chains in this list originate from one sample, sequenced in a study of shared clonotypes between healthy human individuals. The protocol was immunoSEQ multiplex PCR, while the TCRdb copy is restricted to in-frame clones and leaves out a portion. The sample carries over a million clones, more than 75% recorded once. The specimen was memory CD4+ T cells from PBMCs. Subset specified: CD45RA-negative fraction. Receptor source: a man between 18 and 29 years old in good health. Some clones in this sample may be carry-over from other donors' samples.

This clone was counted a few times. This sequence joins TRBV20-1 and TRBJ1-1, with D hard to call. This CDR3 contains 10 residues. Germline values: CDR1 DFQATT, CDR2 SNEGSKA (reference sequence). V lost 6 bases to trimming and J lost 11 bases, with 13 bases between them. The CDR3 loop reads CSATIKAAFF. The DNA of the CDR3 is TGCAGTGCCACCATAAAAGCGGCTTTCTTT.

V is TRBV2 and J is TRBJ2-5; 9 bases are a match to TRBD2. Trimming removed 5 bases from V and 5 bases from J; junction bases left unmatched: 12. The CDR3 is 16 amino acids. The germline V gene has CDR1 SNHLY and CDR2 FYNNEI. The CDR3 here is CASSPPRREGRETQYF. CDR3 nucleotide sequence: TGTGCCAGCAGTCCCCCTAGGCGGGAGGGAAGGGAGACCCAGTACTTC.

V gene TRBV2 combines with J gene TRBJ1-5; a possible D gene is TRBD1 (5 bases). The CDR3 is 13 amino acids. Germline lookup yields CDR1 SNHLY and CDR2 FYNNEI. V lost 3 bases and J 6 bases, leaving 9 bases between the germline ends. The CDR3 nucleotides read TGTGCCAGCAGTGACCGGGACGGTCAGCCCCAGCATTTT. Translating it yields CASSDRDGQPQHF.

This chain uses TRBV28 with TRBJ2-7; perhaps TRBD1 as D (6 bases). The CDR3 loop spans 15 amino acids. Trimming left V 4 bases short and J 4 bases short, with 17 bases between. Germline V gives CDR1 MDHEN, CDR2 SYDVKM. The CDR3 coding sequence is TGTGCCAGCAGTTCCAGAACCGGGACAAGGTACGAGCAGTACTTC. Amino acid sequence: CASSSRTGTRYEQYF.

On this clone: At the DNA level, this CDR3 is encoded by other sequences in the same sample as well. The CDR3 reads CASSLVGSSYNEQFF. CDR3 nucleotides: TGCGCCAGCAGCTTGGTGGGGAGCTCCTACAATGAGCAGTTCTTC. The chain links TRBV5-1 to TRBJ2-1; TRBD2 might be the D (5 bases). The CDR3 is made up of 15 amino acids. Trimming took 0 bases from V and 0 from J, leaving 7 bases between them. The germline CDR1 and CDR2 sequences are SGHRS and YFSETQ.

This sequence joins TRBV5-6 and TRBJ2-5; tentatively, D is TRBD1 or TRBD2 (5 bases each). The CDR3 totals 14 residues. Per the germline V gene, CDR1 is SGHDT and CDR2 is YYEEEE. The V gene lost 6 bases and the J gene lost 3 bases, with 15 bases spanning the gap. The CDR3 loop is CASKPGPNEETQYF. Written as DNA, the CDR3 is TGTGCCAGCAAGCCGGGACCTAACGAAGAGACCCAGTACTTC.

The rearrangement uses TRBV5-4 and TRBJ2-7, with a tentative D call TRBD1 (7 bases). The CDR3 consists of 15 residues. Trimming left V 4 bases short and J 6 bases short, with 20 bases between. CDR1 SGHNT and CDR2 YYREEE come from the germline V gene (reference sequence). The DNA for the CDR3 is TGTGCCAGCAGCCAGGAGGGGGCGTTGACCGTCGAGCAGTACTTC. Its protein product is CASSQEGALTVEQYF.

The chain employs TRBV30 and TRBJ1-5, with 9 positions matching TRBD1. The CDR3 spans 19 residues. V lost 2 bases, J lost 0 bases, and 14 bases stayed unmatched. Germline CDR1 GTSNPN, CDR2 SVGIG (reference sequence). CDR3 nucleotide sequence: TGTGCCTGGAGTACCCCCCACTGGACAGGGGATTATAGCAATCAGCCCCAGCATTTT. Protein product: CAWSTPHWTGDYSNQPQHF. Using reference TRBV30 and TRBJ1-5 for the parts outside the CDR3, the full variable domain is SQTIHQWPATLVQPVGSPLSLECTVEGTSNPNLYWYRQAAGRGLQLLFYSVGIGQISSEVPQNLSASRPQDRQFILSSKKLLLSDSGFYLCAWSTPHWTGDYSNQPQHFGDGTRLSIL.

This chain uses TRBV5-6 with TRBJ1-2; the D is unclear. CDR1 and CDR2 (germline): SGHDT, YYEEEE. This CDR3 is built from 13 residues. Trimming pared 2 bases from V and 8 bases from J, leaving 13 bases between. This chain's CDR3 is CASSFGSSQGYTF. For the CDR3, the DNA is TGTGCCAGCAGCTTCGGGAGCAGTCAGGGCTACACCTTC.

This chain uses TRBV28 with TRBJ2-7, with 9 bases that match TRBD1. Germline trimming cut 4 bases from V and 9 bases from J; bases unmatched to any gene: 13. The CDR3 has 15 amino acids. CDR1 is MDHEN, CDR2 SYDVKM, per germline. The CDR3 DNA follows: TGTGCCAGCAGTTCGTACGGGGACAGGGTGGATGGGCAGTACTTC. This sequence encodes CASSSYGDRVDGQYF.

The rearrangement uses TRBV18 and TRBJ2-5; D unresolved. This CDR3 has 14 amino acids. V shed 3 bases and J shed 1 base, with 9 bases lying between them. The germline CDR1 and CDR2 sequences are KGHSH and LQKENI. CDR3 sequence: CASSPKALQETQYF. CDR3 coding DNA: TGTGCCAGCTCACCCAAGGCCCTCCAAGAGACCCAGTACTTC.

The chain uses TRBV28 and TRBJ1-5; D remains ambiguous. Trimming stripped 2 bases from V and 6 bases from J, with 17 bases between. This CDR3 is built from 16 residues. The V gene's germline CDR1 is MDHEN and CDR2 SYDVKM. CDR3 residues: CASSLVSATGFQPQHF. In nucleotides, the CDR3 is TGTGCCAGCAGTTTAGTGTCGGCAACTGGTTTTCAGCCCCAGCATTTT.

The CDR3 DNA reads as TGTGCCAGCAGCTCCTCATACATGGGCAGCTACGAGCAGTACTTC. It translates to CASSSSYMGSYEQYF. This sequence joins TRBV7-9 and TRBJ2-7, with D uncertain. The germline gives CDR1 SEHNR, CDR2 FQNEAQ (reference sequence). This CDR3 comprises 15 residues. V dropped 4 bases and J dropped 3 bases, with 16 bases sitting between them.

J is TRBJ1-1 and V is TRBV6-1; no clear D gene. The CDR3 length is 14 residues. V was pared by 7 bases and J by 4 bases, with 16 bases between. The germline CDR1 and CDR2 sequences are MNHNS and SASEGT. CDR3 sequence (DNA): TGTGCCAGCATTTTACGGGGTCGGGTCACTGAAGCTTTCTTT. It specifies CASILRGRVTEAFF.

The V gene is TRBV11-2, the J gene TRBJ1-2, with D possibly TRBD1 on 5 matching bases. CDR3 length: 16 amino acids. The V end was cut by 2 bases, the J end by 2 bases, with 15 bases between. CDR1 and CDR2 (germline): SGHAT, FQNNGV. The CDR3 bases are TGTGCCAGCAGCTTACTACGGGGACGGATAAACTATGGCTACACCTTC. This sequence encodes CASSLLRGRINYGYTF. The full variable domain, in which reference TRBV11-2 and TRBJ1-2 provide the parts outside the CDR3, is EAGVAQSPRYKIIEKRQSVAFWCNPISGHATLYWYQQILGQGPKLLIQFQNNGVVDDSQLPKDRFSAERLKGVDSTLKIQPAKLEDSAVYLCASSLLRGRINYGYTFGSGTRLTVV.

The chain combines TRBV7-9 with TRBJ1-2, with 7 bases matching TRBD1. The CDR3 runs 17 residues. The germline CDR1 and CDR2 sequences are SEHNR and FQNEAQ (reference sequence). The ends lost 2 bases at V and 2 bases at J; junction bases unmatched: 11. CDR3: CASSLTGTALDNYGYTF. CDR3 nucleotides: TGTGCCAGCAGCTTAACCGGGACAGCCCTAGACAACTATGGCTACACCTTC.

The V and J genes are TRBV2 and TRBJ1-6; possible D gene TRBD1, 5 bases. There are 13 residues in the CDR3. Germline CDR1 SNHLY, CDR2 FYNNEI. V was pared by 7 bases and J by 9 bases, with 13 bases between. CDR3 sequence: CASNDQGGSPLHF. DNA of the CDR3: TGTGCCAGCAATGACCAGGGAGGTTCACCCCTCCACTTT.

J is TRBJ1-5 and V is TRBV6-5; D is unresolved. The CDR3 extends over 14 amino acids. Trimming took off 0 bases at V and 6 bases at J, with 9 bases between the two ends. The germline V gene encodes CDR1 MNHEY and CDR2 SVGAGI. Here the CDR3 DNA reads TGTGCCAGCAGTTACTCCGGGGTGGGTCAGCCCCAGCATTTT. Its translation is CASSYSGVGQPQHF.

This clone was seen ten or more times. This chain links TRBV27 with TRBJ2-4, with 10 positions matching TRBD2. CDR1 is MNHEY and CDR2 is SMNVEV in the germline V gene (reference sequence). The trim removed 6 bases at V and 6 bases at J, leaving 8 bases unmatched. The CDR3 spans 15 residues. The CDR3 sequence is CASSSRLAGVNIQYF. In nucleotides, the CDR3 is TGTGCCAGCAGCTCCCGTCTAGCGGGAGTAAACATTCAGTACTTC.

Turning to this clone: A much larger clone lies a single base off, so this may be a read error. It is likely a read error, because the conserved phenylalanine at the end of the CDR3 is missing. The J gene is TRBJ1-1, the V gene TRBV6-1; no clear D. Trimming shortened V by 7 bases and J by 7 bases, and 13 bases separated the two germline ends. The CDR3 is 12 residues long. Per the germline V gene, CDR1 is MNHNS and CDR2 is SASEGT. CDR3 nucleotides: TGTGCCAGCATGGTTCTTTCTAGTGAAGCTTTCTCT. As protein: CASMVLSSEAFS.

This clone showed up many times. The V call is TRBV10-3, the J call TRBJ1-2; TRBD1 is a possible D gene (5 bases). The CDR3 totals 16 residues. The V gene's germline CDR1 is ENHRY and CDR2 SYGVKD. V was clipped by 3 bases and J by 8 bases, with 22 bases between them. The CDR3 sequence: CAISDGTQTPRRGYTF. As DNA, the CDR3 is TGTGCCATCAGTGACGGGACTCAGACTCCCCGGCGGGGCTACACCTTC.

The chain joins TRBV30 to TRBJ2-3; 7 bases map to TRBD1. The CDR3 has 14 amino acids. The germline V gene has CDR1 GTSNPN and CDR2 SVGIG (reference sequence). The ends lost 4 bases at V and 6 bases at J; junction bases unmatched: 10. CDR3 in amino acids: CAWTLGQVGDTQYF. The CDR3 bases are TGTGCCTGGACCCTAGGACAGGTCGGCGATACGCAGTATTTT. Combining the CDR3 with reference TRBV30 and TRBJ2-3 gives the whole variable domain SQTIHQWPATLVQPVGSPLSLECTVEGTSNPNLYWYRQAAGRGLQLLFYSVGIGQISSEVPQNLSASRPQDRQFILSSKKLLLSDSGFYLCAWTLGQVGDTQYFGPGTRLTVL.

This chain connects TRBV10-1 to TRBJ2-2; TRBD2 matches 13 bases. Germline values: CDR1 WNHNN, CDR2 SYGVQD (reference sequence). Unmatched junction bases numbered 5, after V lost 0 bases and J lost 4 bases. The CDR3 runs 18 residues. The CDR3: CASSESGLAGVPTGELFF. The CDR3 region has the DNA TGCGCCAGCAGTGAGTCAGGACTAGCGGGAGTCCCCACCGGGGAGCTGTTTTTT.

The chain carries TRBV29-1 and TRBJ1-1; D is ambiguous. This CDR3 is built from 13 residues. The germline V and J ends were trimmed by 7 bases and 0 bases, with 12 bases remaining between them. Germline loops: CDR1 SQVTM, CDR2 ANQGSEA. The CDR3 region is CSGSTALNTEAFF. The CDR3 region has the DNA TGCAGCGGGTCTACAGCATTGAACACTGAAGCTTTCTTT.

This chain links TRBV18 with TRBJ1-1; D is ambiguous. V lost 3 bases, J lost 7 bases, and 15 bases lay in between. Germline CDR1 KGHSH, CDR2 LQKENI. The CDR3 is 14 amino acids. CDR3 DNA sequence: TGTGCCAGCTCACCCGTCCCCACATCGGGTGAAGCTTTCTTT. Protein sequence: CASSPVPTSGEAFF.

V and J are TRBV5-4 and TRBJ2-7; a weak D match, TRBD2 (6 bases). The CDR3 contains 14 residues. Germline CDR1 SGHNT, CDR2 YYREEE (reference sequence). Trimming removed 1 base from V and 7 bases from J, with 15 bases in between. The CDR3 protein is CASSLFSGRYEQYF. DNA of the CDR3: TGTGCCAGCAGCTTGTTTAGCGGCCGCTATGAGCAGTACTTC. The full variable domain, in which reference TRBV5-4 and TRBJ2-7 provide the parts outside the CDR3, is ETGVTQSPTHLIKTRGQQVTLRCSSQSGHNTVSWYQQALGQGPQFIFQYYREEENGRGNFPPRFSGLQFPNYSSELNVNALELDDSALYLCASSLFSGRYEQYFGPGTRLTVT.

The CDR3 protein is CASSPGTGETQYF. The CDR3 DNA is TGTGCCAGCAGCCCCGGGACGGGAGAGACCCAGTACTTC. The chain carries TRBV7-3 and TRBJ2-5; tentatively, D is TRBD1 or TRBD2 (5 bases each). The V end was cut by 5 bases, the J end by 4 bases, with 11 bases between. Germline V gene data show CDR1 as SGHTA and CDR2 as FQGTGA. The CDR3 covers 13 residues.

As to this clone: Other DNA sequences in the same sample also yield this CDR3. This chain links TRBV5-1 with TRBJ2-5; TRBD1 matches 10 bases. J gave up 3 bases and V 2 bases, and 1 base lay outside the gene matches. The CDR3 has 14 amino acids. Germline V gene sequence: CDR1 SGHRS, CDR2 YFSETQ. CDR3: CASSLGTGEETQYF. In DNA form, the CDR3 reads TGCGCCAGCAGCTTAGGGACAGGGGAAGAGACCCAGTACTTC.

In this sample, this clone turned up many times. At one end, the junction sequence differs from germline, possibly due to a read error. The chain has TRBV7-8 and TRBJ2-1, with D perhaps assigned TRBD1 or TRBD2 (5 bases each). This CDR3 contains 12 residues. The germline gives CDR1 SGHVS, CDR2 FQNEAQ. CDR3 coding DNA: TGTGCCAGCAGCTCTAATACCGGGACGACGCTCTTC. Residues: CASSSNTGTTLF.

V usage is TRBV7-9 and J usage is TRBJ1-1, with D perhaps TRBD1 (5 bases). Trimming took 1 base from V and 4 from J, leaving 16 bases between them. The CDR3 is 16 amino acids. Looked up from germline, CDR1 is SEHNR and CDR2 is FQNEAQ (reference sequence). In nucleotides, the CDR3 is TGTGCCAGCAGCTTAGTTTTCGGGGCCAGGGTCACTGAAGCTTTCTTT. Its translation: CASSLVFGARVTEAFF. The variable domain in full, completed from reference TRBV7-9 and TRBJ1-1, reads DTGVSQNPRHKITKRGQNVTFRCDPISEHNRLYWYRQTLGQGPEFLTYFQNEAQLEKSRLLSDRFSAERPKGSFSTLEIQRTEQGDSAMYLCASSLVFGARVTEAFFGQGTRLTVV.

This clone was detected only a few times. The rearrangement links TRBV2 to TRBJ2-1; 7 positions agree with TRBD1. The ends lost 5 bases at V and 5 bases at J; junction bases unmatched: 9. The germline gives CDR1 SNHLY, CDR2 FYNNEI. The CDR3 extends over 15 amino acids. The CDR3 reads CASSSNRGVNNEQFF. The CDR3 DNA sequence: TGTGCCAGCAGTTCCAACAGGGGCGTAAACAATGAGCAGTTCTTC.